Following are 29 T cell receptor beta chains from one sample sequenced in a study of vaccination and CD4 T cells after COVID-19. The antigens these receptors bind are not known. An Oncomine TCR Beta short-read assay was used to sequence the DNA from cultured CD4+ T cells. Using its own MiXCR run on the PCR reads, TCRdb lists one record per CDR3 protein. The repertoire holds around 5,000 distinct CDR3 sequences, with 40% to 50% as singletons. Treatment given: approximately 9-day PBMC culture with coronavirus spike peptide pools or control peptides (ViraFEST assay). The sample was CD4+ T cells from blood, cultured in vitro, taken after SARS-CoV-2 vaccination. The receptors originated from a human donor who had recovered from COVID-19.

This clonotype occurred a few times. The CDR3 bases are TGTGCCACCAGTGAGGTGGGAGTCCCAGATACGCAGTATTTT. As protein: CATSEVGVPDTQYF. The V gene is TRBV24-1, the J gene TRBJ2-3; tentatively, D is TRBD2 (5 bases). CDR3 length equals 14 residues. The germline V and J ends were trimmed by 4 bases and 4 bases, with 11 bases remaining between them. From germline, CDR1 is KGHDR and CDR2 SFDVKD.

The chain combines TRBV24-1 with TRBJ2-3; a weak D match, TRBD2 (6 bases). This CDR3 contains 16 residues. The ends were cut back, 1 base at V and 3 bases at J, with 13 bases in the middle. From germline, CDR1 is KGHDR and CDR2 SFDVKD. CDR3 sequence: CATSDFASASTDTQYF. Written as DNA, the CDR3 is TGTGCCACCAGTGATTTTGCTAGCGCGTCGACAGATACGCAGTATTTT.

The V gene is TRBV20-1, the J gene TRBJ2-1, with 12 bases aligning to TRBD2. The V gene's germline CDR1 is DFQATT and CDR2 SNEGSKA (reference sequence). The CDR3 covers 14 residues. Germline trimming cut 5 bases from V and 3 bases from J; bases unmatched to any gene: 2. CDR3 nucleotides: TGCAGTGCTCGGACTAGCGGGGACTACAATGAGCAGTTCTTC. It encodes CSARTSGDYNEQFF.

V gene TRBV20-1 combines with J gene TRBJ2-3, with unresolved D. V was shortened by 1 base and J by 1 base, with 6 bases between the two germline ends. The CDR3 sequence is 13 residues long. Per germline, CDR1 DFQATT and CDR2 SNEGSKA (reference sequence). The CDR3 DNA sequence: TGCAGTGCTAGAGCGCCGGGCACAGATACGCAGTATTTT. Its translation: CSARAPGTDTQYF.

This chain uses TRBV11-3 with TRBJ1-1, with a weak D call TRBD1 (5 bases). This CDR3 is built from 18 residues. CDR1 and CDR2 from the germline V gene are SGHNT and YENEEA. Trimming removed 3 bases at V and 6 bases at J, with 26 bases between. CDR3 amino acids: CASSFRYSPGLQPPEAFF. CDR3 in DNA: TGTGCCAGCAGCTTCCGCTACTCTCCGGGACTCCAGCCCCCTGAAGCTTTCTTT. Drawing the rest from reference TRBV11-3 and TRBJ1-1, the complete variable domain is EAGVVQSPRYKIIEKKQPVAFWCNPISGHNTLYWYLQNLGQGPELLIRYENEEAVDDSQLPKDRFSAERLKGVDSTLKIQPAELGDSAVYLCASSFRYSPGLQPPEAFFGQGTRLTVV.

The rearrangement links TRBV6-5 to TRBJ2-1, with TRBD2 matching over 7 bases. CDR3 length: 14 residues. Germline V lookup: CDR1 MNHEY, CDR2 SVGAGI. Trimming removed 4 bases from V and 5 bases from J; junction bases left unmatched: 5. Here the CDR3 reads CASSSPGGNNEQFF. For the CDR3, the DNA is TGTGCCAGCAGTTCCCCGGGGGGAAACAATGAGCAGTTCTTC.

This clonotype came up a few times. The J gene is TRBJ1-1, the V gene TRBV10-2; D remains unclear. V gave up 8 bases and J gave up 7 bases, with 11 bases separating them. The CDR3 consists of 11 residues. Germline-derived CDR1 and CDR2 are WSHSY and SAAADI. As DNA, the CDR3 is TGCGCCAGCGCCCAGACGGGTGAAGCTTTCTTT. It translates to CASAQTGEAFF.

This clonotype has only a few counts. This chain's CDR3 is CASSLSTGGGQRDTQYF. The CDR3 coding sequence is TGTGCCAGCAGTTTATCGACAGGGGGGGGCCAAAGAGATACGCAGTATTTT. V and J are TRBV28 and TRBJ2-3, with 9 bases matching TRBD1. The CDR3 sequence is 17 residues long. CDR1 is MDHEN, CDR2 SYDVKM, per germline. V gave up 1 base and J gave up 5 bases; unmatched junction bases: 10.

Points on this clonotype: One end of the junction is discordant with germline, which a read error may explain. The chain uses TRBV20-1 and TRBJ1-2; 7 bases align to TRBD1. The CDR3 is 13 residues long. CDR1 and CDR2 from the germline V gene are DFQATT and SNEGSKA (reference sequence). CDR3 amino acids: CSAHTGDPVRVPF. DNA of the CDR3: TGCAGTGCCCATACAGGGGACCCCGTAAGGGTCCCCTTC.

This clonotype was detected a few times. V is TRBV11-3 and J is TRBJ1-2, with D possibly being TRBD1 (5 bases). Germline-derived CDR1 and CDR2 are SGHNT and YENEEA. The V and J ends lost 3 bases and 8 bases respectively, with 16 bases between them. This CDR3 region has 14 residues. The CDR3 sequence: CASSLDQGLRGYTF. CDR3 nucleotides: TGTGCCAGCAGCTTGGATCAGGGTCTACGGGGCTACACCTTC.

Here the CDR3 reads CASSQTVETQYF. The DNA of the CDR3 is TGTGCCAGCAGCCAGACAGTGGAGACCCAGTACTTC. This chain links TRBV7-6 with TRBJ2-5; a possible D gene is TRBD1 (5 bases). Trimming removed 5 bases from V and 5 bases from J, with 9 bases in between. This CDR3 is 12 amino acids long. Germline V lookup: CDR1 SGHVS, CDR2 FNYEAQ.

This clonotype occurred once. This CDR3 reads CASSASPYTEAFF. In nucleotides, the CDR3 is TGTGCCAGCAGTGCCTCCCCCTACACTGAAGCTTTCTTT. This chain connects TRBV12-3 or TRBV12-4 to TRBJ1-1; no clear D. V dropped 5 bases and J dropped 3 bases, with 10 bases sitting between them. This CDR3 is built from 13 residues.

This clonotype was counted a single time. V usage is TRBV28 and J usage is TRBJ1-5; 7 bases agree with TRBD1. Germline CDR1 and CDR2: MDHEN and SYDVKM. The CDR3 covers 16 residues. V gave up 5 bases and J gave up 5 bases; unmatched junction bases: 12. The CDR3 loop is CASSPPERQGYQPQHF. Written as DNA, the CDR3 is TGTGCCAGCAGTCCTCCCGAACGACAGGGCTATCAGCCCCAGCATTTT. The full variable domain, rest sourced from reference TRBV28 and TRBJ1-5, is DVKVTQSSRYLVKRTGEKVFLECVQDMDHENMFWYRQDPGLGLRLIYFSYDVKMKEKGDIPEGYSVSREKKERFSLILESASTNQTSMYLCASSPPERQGYQPQHFGDGTRLSIL.

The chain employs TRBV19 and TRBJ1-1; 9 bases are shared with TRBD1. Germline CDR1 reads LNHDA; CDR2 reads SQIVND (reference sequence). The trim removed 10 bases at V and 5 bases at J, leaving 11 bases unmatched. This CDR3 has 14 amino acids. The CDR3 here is CATGQGSQRTEAFF. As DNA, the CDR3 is TGTGCCACGGGACAGGGTAGTCAAAGGACTGAAGCTTTCTTT.

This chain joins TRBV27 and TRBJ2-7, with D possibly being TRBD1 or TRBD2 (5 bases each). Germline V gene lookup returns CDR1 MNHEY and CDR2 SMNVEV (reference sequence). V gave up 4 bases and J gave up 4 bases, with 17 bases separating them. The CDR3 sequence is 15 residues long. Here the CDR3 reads CASSYRRPDTYEQYF. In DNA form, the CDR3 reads TGTGCCAGCAGTTACAGGAGGCCAGACACGTACGAGCAGTACTTC.

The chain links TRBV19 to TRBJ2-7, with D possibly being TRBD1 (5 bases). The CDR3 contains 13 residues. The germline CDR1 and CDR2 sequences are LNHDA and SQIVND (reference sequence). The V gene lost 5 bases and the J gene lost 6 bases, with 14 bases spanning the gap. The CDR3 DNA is TGTGCCAGTAGTGCCGCCGGACAAGCCGAGCAGTACTTC. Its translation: CASSAAGQAEQYF.

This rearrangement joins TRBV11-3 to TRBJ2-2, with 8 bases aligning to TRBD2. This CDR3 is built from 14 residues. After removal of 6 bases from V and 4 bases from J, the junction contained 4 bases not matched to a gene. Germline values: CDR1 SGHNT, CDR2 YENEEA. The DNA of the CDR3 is TGTGCCAGCAGTCCCGGGAGGGCCACCGGGGAGCTGTTTTTT. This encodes CASSPGRATGELFF.

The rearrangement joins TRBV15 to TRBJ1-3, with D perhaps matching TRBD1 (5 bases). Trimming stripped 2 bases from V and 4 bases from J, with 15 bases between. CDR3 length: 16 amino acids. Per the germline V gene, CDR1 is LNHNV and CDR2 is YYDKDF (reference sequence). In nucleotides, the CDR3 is TGTGCCACCAGCAGATTGGGACCCGGGGTCGGAAACACCATATATTTT. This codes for CATSRLGPGVGNTIYF.

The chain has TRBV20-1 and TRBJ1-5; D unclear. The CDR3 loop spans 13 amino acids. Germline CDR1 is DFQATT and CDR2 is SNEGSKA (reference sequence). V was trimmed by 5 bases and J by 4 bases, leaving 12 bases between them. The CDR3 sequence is CSASTEGNQPQHF. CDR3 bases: TGCAGTGCTTCCACCGAGGGAAATCAGCCCCAGCATTTT.

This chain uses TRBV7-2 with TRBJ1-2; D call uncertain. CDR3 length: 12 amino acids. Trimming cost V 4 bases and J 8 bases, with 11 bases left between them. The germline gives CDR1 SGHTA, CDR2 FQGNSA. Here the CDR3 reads CASSSYIAGYTF. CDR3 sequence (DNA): TGTGCCAGCAGCTCGTATATTGCAGGCTACACCTTC.

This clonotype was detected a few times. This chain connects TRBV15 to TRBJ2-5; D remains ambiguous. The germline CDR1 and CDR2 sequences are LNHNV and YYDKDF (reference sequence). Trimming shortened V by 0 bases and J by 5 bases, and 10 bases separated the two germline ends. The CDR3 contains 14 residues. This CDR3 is CATSRDRAGETQYF. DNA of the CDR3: TGTGCCACCAGCAGAGATAGGGCCGGGGAGACCCAGTACTTC.

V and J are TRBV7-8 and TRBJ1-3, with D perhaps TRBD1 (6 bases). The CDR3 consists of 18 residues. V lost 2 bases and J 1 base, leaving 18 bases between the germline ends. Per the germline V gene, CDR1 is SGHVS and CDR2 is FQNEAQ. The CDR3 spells CASSLWSASGASGNTIYF. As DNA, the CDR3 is TGTGCCAGCAGCTTATGGAGCGCGTCAGGGGCATCTGGAAACACCATATATTTT.

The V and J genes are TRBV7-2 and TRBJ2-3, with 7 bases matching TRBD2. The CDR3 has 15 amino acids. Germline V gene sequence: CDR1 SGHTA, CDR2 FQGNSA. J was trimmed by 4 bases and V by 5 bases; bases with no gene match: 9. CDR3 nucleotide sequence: TGTGCCAGCAGCCAGCCGGCGAGCGGGGCAGATACGCAGTATTTT. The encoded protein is CASSQPASGADTQYF.

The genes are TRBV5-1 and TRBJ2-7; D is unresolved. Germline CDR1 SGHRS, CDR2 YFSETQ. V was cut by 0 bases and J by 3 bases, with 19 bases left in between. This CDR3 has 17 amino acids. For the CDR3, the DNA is TGCGCCAGCAGCTTGGTCGCGGCAGCTGATCACTACTACGAGCAGTACTTC. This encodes CASSLVAAADHYYEQYF.

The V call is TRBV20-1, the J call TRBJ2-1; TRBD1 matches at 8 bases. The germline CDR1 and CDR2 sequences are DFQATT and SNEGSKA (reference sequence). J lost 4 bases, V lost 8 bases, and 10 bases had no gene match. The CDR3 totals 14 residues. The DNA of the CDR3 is TGCAGTATTACCAGGGGGCTAGAATACAATGAGCAGTTCTTC. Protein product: CSITRGLEYNEQFF.

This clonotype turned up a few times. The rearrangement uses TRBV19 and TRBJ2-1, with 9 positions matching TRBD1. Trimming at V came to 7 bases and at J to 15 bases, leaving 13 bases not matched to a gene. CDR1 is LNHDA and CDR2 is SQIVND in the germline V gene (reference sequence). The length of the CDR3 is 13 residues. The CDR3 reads CASKTPGQGGWFF. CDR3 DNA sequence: TGTGCCAGTAAAACACCGGGACAGGGCGGGTGGTTCTTC.

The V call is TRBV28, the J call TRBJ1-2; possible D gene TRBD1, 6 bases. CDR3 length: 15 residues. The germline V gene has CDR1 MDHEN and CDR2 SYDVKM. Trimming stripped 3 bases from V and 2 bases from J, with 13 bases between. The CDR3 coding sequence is TGTGCCAGCAGTTTCTCCGGCAGGGGCAACTATGGCTACACCTTC. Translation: CASSFSGRGNYGYTF.

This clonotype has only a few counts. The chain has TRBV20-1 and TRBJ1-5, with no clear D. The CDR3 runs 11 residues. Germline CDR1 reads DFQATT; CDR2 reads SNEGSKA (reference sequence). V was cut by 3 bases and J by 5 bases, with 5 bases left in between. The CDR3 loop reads CSARGDQPQHF. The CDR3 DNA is TGCAGTGCTAGGGGTGATCAGCCCCAGCATTTT.

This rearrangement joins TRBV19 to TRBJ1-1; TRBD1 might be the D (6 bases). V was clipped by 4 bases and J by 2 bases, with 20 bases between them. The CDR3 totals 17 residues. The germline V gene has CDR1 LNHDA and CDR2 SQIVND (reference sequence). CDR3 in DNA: TGTGCCAGTAGTAGTAGCCTAGGGGGGCTGGAAAACACTGAAGCTTTCTTT. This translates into CASSSSLGGLENTEAFF. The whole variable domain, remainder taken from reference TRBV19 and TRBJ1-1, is DGGITQSPKYLFRKEGQNVTLSCEQNLNHDAMYWYRQDPGQGLRLIYYSQIVNDFQKGDIAEGYSVSREKKESFPLTVTSAQKNPTAFYLCASSSSLGGLENTEAFFGQGTRLTVV.